The 2 T cell receptor beta chains given below trace back to one sample, sequenced in a study of technical replicates of blood from several donors. Measured with immunoSEQ multiplex PCR; TCRdb has only the in-frame clones, and not every one. This sample has roughly 90,000 clones, with around 93% found just once. Sequences were obtained from T cells isolated from PBMCs. These receptors were obtained from a human donor in good health.

CDR3 protein: CASSEEGAVRDTQYF. In DNA form, the CDR3 reads TGTGCCAGCAGTGAGGAGGGGGCCGTCCGAGATACGCAGTATTTT. The chain carries TRBV25-1 and TRBJ2-3; a weak D match, TRBD1 (7 bases). The CDR3 length is 15 residues. Per the germline V gene, CDR1 is MGHDK and CDR2 is SYGVNS. Trimming removed 3 bases at V and 5 bases at J, with 15 bases between.

The genes are TRBV11-2 and TRBJ2-1; possible D gene TRBD2, 6 bases. Trimming took 7 bases from V and 4 from J, leaving 14 bases between them. CDR1 is SGHAT and CDR2 is FQNNGV in the germline V gene. The CDR3 has 14 amino acids. CDR3 DNA: TGTGCCAGCACCGACGGGAGCCGTTACAATGAGCAGTTCTTC. The encoded protein is CASTDGSRYNEQFF.